These 15 T cell receptor beta chains were sequenced from one sample in a study of monozygotic twins with inflammatory bowel disease. TCRdb re-called the 5' RACE reads; one entry per CDR3 protein, DNA not given. The sample has 300,000 to 350,000 distinct CDR3 sequences. The sequencing input was blood. The receptors were gathered from a human donor with ulcerative colitis or Crohn's disease, or a healthy co-twin of an affected twin (not recorded which).

The chain uses TRBV5-1 and TRBJ2-1; lacking DNA, the TRBD2 call made by TCRdb goes unchecked. The germline V gene has CDR1 SGHRS and CDR2 YFSETQ. The CDR3 is 15 amino acids. CDR3 amino acids: CASSLEIAGGNEQFF.

The chain combines TRBV14 with TRBJ1-2; no DNA is available, so the TRBD1 call from TCRdb remains unchecked. Germline lookup yields CDR1 SGHDN and CDR2 FVKESK. The CDR3 extends over 15 amino acids. The CDR3 region is CASSQSPGGNYGYTF.

The chain links TRBV27 to TRBJ2-3; TCRdb selects TRBD2, and the lack of DNA leaves this call unchecked. This CDR3 is 18 amino acids long. The V gene's germline CDR1 is MNHEY and CDR2 SMNVEV (reference sequence). Here the CDR3 reads CASSLYATSGRGTDTQYF.

The gene calls are TRBV24-1 and TRBJ2-1; TCRdb lists TRBD1, though no DNA is available to test this call. This CDR3 is built from 16 residues. Per the germline V gene, CDR1 is KGHDR and CDR2 is SFDVKD. The CDR3 loop is CATSDPDRSSYNEQFF.

The gene calls are TRBV29-1 and TRBJ2-3; TCRdb's D call, TRBD2, is unchecked because there is no DNA. CDR1 is SQVTM, CDR2 ANQGSEA, per germline. This CDR3 is built from 16 residues. This CDR3 is CSVEEISGSPPDTQYF.

The V gene is TRBV10-3, the J gene TRBJ2-3; TCRdb reports TRBD2, a call that lacks DNA to check it against. CDR1 ENHRY and CDR2 SYGVKD come from the germline V gene. This CDR3 is built from 15 residues. The chain's CDR3 is CATKWETSSTDTQYF.

The CDR3 loop reads CASSSTERGSGANVLTF. The genes are TRBV7-9 and TRBJ2-6; TCRdb gives TRBD1 as the D gene, but with no DNA this cannot be confirmed. The germline V gene has CDR1 SEHNR and CDR2 FQNEAQ (reference sequence). The CDR3 spans 17 residues.

The gene calls are TRBV7-8 and TRBJ2-1. The CDR3 totals 17 residues. CDR1 is SGHVS, CDR2 FQNEAQ, per germline. The CDR3 protein is CASSLGRWDGSYSEQFF. Looking up the rest from reference TRBV7-8 and TRBJ2-1 gives the full variable domain: GAGVSQSPRYKVAKRGQDVALRCDPISGHVSLFWYQQALGQGPEFLTYFQNEAQLDKSGLPSDRFFAERPEGSVSTLKIQRTQQEDSAVYLCASSLGRWDGSYSEQFFGPGTRLTVL.

CDR3 amino acids: CASSLDIAKNIQYF. V usage is TRBV4-1 and J usage is TRBJ2-4. Germline CDR1 and CDR2: MGHRA and YSYEKL. The CDR3 totals 14 residues.

The chain couples TRBV6-2 or TRBV6-3 to TRBJ2-1; TCRdb proposes TRBD2, but this gene call is untestable without DNA. Germline V lookup: CDR1 MNHEY, CDR2 SVGEGT. This CDR3 region has 14 residues. CDR3 sequence: CASLAGLLYNEQFF.

This rearrangement joins TRBV6-1 to TRBJ2-6. The CDR3 totals 16 residues. Germline CDR1 is MNHNS and CDR2 is SASEGT. CDR3 loop: CASSHSTGPGANVLTF.

The V call is TRBV3-1, the J call TRBJ2-7; TCRdb designates TRBD2, a call that cannot be tested without DNA. Germline values: CDR1 LGHDT, CDR2 YNNKEL (reference sequence). CDR3 length: 17 residues. The CDR3 spells CASSLRLASGRTYEQYF.

The chain has TRBV28 and TRBJ2-5; TCRdb names TRBD1, which stays unverified in the absence of DNA. The CDR3 consists of 16 residues. Germline lookup yields CDR1 MDHEN and CDR2 SYDVKM. The CDR3 sequence: CASSAWGLRIGETQYF.

This chain links TRBV7-9 with TRBJ1-2. Germline CDR1 and CDR2: SEHNR and FQNEAQ (reference sequence). This CDR3 is 15 amino acids long. This CDR3 is CASSSMERKSYGYTF.

The chain combines TRBV7-9 with TRBJ2-5; TCRdb returns TRBD1, unconfirmable since there is no DNA. The CDR3 totals 15 residues. Per the germline V gene, CDR1 is SEHNR and CDR2 is FQNEAQ (reference sequence). Here the CDR3 reads CASSLRGDGQETQYF.